The 3 T cell receptor beta chains presented below share a single source sample, sequenced in a study of HIV-infected patients and healthy controls. Via MiXCR, TCRdb re-called the 5' RACE reads, giving one row per CDR3 protein. The sample lists about 64,000 distinct CDR3 sequences, roughly 21% occurring once. The sequencing sample was made of CD4+ T cells from blood. These TCRs come from a human donor in good health.

This chain links TRBV10-3 with TRBJ2-7; 10 bases are shared with TRBD1. The germline CDR1 and CDR2 sequences are ENHRY and SYGVKD. The CDR3 runs 13 residues. Trimming cost V 7 bases and J 1 base; bases outside gene matches: 1. This chain's CDR3 is CAIMGQGSYEQYF. In DNA, the CDR3 is TGTGCCATCATGGGACAGGGGTCCTACGAGCAGTACTTC.

This clonotype has more than one count but fewer than ten. The chain recombines TRBV7-9 with TRBJ1-1; D is perhaps TRBD1 (6 bases). The V end was cut by 11 bases, the J end by 1 base, with 14 bases between. The CDR3 loop spans 13 amino acids. Germline lookup yields CDR1 SEHNR and CDR2 FQNEAQ (reference sequence). In DNA form, the CDR3 reads TGTGCCGGCGAGGGGGGGACGAACACTGAAGCTTTCTTT. Its protein is CAGEGGTNTEAFF.

CDR3 nucleotides: TGTGCCAGCAGCTTAAAGGGGGGCAATCAGCCCCAGCATTTT. Translated: CASSLKGGNQPQHF. This chain joins TRBV7-2 and TRBJ1-5; D perhaps matches TRBD1 (6 bases). CDR1 SGHTA and CDR2 FQGNSA come from the germline V gene. With 2 bases removed from V and 2 bases from J, the gap between germline ends came to 7 bases. This CDR3 region has 14 residues.